Below are 20 T cell receptor beta chains sequenced from a single sample in a study of vaccination effects on CD4 cells after COVID-19. What these receptors recognize is not known. The table came from immunoSEQ multiplex PCR; TCRdb's copy has only in-frame clones and leaves some out. In the table there are fewer than 35,000 clones, about 72% of which are singletons. Antigen-specific CD4+ T cells were first expanded with viral peptide pools by the ViraFEST assay and only then sequenced. The culture ran for 9 to 11 days, and then CD4+ T cells were isolated. A positive SARS-CoV-2 PCR test fell between March and December 2020. Source: CD4+ T cells from PBMCs cultured with a peptide pool, taken before COVID-19 vaccination. Receptor source: a human donor who had a prior SARS-CoV-2 infection.

This clone occurred a few times. This chain joins TRBV3-1 (or the pseudogene TRBV3-2) and TRBJ2-5, with 10 positions matching TRBD2. The CDR3 covers 13 residues. Germline V gene sequence: CDR1 LGHDT, CDR2 YNNKEL (reference sequence). Trimming at V came to 4 bases and at J to 4 bases, leaving 0 bases not matched to a gene. In nucleotides, the CDR3 is TGTGCCAGCAGCCGACTAGCGGGAGAGACCCAGTACTTC. Translating it yields CASSRLAGETQYF.

The V gene is TRBV6-5, the J gene TRBJ2-3, with 7 bases matching TRBD2. J gave up 1 base and V 2 bases, and 6 bases lay outside the gene matches. CDR1 and CDR2 from the germline V gene are MNHEY and SVGAGI. The CDR3 is 16 residues long. CDR3 DNA: TGTGCCAGCAGTTACCTGAGCGGGAAGGGCACAGATACGCAGTATTTT. Translated: CASSYLSGKGTDTQYF.

In this sample, this clone turned up once. The chain links TRBV27 to TRBJ1-4; D may be TRBD1 (5 bases). V was trimmed by 3 bases and J by 2 bases, leaving 16 bases between them. The CDR3 extends over 17 amino acids. In germline, CDR1 is MNHEY, CDR2 SMNVEV (reference sequence). The CDR3 sequence: CASSFHQGNWTNEKLFF. CDR3 coding DNA: TGTGCCAGCAGTTTTCACCAGGGAAATTGGACTAATGAAAAACTGTTTTTT. Supplemented by reference TRBV27 and TRBJ1-4, the full variable domain reads EAQVTQNPRYLITVTGKKLTVTCSQNMNHEYMSWYRQDPGLGLRQIYYSMNVEVTDKGDVPEGYKVSRKEKRNFPLILESPSPNQTSLYFCASSFHQGNWTNEKLFFGSGTQLSVL.

This chain connects TRBV5-6 to TRBJ1-2, with unresolved D. This CDR3 has 14 amino acids. The V gene lost 0 bases and the J gene lost 0 bases, with 6 bases spanning the gap. Germline V lookup: CDR1 SGHDT, CDR2 YYEEEE. CDR3 in amino acids: CASSLVPANYGYTF. In DNA, the CDR3 is TGTGCCAGCAGCTTGGTGCCAGCTAACTATGGCTACACCTTC.

The DNA for the CDR3 is TGCGCCAGCAGTGGGCGTCGGGAGGGCCGAAGTCCTGAGCAGTTCTTC. Protein sequence: CASSGRREGRSPEQFF. The rearrangement joins TRBV10-2 to TRBJ2-1, with 8 bases aligning to TRBD2. The CDR3 spans 16 residues. CDR1 is WSHSY, CDR2 SAAADI, per germline. V lost 4 bases and J lost 9; bases outside the gene matches: 14.

The chain combines TRBV5-4 with TRBJ1-1; D gene unclear. From germline, CDR1 is SGHNT and CDR2 YYREEE (reference sequence). V was trimmed by 0 bases and J by 1 base, leaving 13 bases between them. The length of the CDR3 is 16 residues. The CDR3: CASSLEPGLGNTEAFF. The CDR3 DNA reads as TGTGCCAGCAGCTTGGAGCCGGGCCTGGGGAACACTGAAGCTTTCTTT.

The chain recombines TRBV2 with TRBJ1-4; 10 bases align to TRBD1. The trim removed 7 bases at V and 8 bases at J, leaving 4 bases unmatched. This CDR3 is 13 amino acids long. In germline, CDR1 is SNHLY, CDR2 FYNNEI. The CDR3 coding sequence is TGTGCCAGCACGGGACAGGGGAACGAAAAACTGTTTTTT. Translating it yields CASTGQGNEKLFF.

CDR3 DNA: TGTGCCAGCAGTTCCCGGGGTAGCGGGACCTACGAGCAGTACTTC. Translating it yields CASSSRGSGTYEQYF. J is TRBJ2-7 and V is TRBV6-5, with TRBD2 identical over 8 bases. CDR1 is MNHEY, CDR2 SVGAGI, per germline. The V gene end was trimmed by 4 bases and the J gene end by 2 bases; junction bases not matched to a gene: 7. This CDR3 comprises 15 residues.

The V gene is TRBV5-1, the J gene TRBJ2-5, with 10 positions matching TRBD2. Germline CDR1 is SGHRS and CDR2 is YFSETQ. Trimming took 4 bases from V and 4 from J; bases not matched to a gene: 13. The CDR3 contains 17 residues. In DNA form, the CDR3 reads TGCGCCAGCAGCCGGACCTCTAGCGGGAGTAATTCAGAGACCCAGTACTTC. It specifies CASSRTSSGSNSETQYF.

The chain is built from TRBV28 and TRBJ2-1; D possibly corresponds to TRBD2 (6 bases). Germline values: CDR1 MDHEN, CDR2 SYDVKM. V lost 4 bases to trimming and J lost 2 bases, with 6 bases between them. The CDR3 sequence is 13 residues long. This CDR3 is CASSSGAYNEQFF. Here the CDR3 DNA reads TGTGCCAGCAGTTCGGGAGCCTACAATGAGCAGTTCTTC.

The chain carries TRBV27 and TRBJ2-2, with 8 bases fitting TRBD1. The length of the CDR3 is 17 residues. The trim removed 8 bases at V and 0 bases at J, leaving 11 bases unmatched. Germline V gene data show CDR1 as MNHEY and CDR2 as SMNVEV (reference sequence). CDR3 region: CASRGIRGPTNTGELFF. CDR3 DNA sequence: TGTGCCAGCCGTGGGATCAGGGGGCCTACGAACACCGGGGAGCTGTTTTTT.

The chain uses TRBV2 and TRBJ2-7; 7 bases map to TRBD2. V dropped 7 bases and J dropped 2; count of bases not matched to a gene: 14. The CDR3 totals 16 residues. Per germline, CDR1 SNHLY and CDR2 FYNNEI. As DNA, the CDR3 is TGTGCCAGCAAAGGGGATGGCGGGAGTACGACCTACGAGCAGTACTTC. Amino acid sequence: CASKGDGGSTTYEQYF.

This clone was recorded a few times. This chain connects TRBV7-9 to TRBJ1-2; maybe TRBD1 (5 bases). Trimming took off 2 bases at V and 6 bases at J, with 19 bases between the two ends. The CDR3 is 16 residues long. Germline V gene lookup returns CDR1 SEHNR and CDR2 FQNEAQ (reference sequence). CDR3 in amino acids: CASSLLGNLSGHGYTF. In nucleotides, the CDR3 is TGTGCCAGCAGCTTACTCGGGAACCTTTCGGGGCATGGCTACACCTTC.

This clone was picked up a small number of times. The genes are TRBV6-5 and TRBJ1-5; D ambiguous. Trimming shortened V by 6 bases and J by 0 bases, and 9 bases separated the two germline ends. This CDR3 contains 14 residues. Germline assignment: CDR1 MNHEY and CDR2 SVGAGI. CDR3 in DNA: TGTGCCAGCAGGAGTCCCCATAGCAATCAGCCCCAGCATTTT. This codes for CASRSPHSNQPQHF.

Written as DNA, the CDR3 is TGTGCCAGCAGCTTAGGTGGCGGATCTGAAGCTTTCTTT. This encodes CASSLGGGSEAFF. The chain carries TRBV11-3 and TRBJ1-1, with D unclear. The CDR3 contains 13 residues. The V gene lost 1 base and the J gene lost 6 bases, with 9 bases spanning the gap. Germline V lookup: CDR1 SGHNT, CDR2 YENEEA.

This clone was seen more than once but under ten times. The chain combines TRBV4-1 with TRBJ1-2; D may be TRBD1 (5 bases). V was trimmed by 2 bases and J by 6 bases, leaving 19 bases between them. CDR3 size: 16 residues. Germline V gives CDR1 MGHRA, CDR2 YSYEKL. CDR3 loop: CASSQYPAGTLHGYTF. For the CDR3, the DNA is TGCGCCAGCAGCCAATATCCGGCAGGGACCCTCCATGGCTACACCTTC.

The V call is TRBV7-9, the J call TRBJ2-5; no definite D call. The CDR3 consists of 13 residues. Germline CDR1 and CDR2: SEHNR and FQNEAQ (reference sequence). Trimming shortened V by 9 bases and J by 5 bases, and 16 bases separated the two germline ends. The CDR3 sequence is CASLADSLETQYF. CDR3 coding DNA: TGTGCCAGTCTGGCGGATTCTCTGGAGACCCAGTACTTC.

V gene TRBV4-1 combines with J gene TRBJ2-2; 11 bases line up with TRBD2. The trim removed 3 bases at V and 1 base at J, leaving 4 bases unmatched. Germline lookup yields CDR1 MGHRA and CDR2 YSYEKL. This CDR3 is 17 amino acids long. Here the CDR3 reads CASSQATSGRNTGELFF. Here the CDR3 DNA reads TGCGCCAGCAGCCAGGCAACTAGCGGGAGGAACACCGGGGAGCTGTTTTTT.

The V gene is TRBV18, the J gene TRBJ2-2; D ambiguous. With 3 bases removed from V and 3 bases from J, the gap between germline ends came to 8 bases. The CDR3 spans 14 residues. CDR1 KGHSH and CDR2 LQKENI come from the germline V gene. CDR3 residues: CASSPTLDTGELFF. The DNA for the CDR3 is TGTGCCAGCTCACCTACGCTAGACACCGGGGAGCTGTTTTTT.

The chain is built from TRBV5-4 and TRBJ1-1; a possible D gene is TRBD1 (5 bases). V shed 0 bases and J shed 4 bases, with 19 bases lying between them. From germline, CDR1 is SGHNT and CDR2 YYREEE (reference sequence). CDR3 length equals 17 residues. CDR3 DNA: TGTGCCAGCAGCTTGGAGGGACCGGGCGCGGGAGTCACTGAAGCTTTCTTT. Amino acids: CASSLEGPGAGVTEAFF.